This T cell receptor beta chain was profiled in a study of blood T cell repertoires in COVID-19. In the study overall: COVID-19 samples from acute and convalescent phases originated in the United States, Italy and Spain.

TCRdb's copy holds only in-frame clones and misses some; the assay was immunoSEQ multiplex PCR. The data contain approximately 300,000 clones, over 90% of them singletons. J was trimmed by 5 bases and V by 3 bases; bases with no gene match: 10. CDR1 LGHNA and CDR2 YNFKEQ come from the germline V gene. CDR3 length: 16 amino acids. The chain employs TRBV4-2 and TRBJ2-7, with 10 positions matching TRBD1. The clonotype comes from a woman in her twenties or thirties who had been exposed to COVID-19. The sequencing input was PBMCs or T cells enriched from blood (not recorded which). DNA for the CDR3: TGTGCCAGCAGCCACCCTAGACAGGGGGCCGACCACGAGCAGTACTTC. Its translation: CASSHPRQGADHEQYF.